This T cell receptor (beta chain) derives from a study of PD-L1 blockade in urothelial cancer. Time point reported: pretreatment peripheral blood. Here immunoSEQ multiplex PCR was the method, and the copy in TCRdb shows in-frame clones only, minus some. The data hold about 86,000 clones, with approximately 87% observed a single time. Sample: PBMCs, taken around atezolizumab (anti-PD-L1) treatment. The origin of this receptor is a man between 60 and 70 years old with urothelial cancer.

CDR3 sequence (DNA): TGTGCCAGCACCACCGGGGTCGCGAATAATTCACCCCTCCACTTT. It codes for CASTTGVANNSPLHF. The genes are TRBV27 and TRBJ1-6, with no clear D. CDR3 length equals 15 residues. The germline V and J ends were trimmed by 7 bases and 5 bases, with 15 bases remaining between them. CDR1 is MNHEY and CDR2 is SMNVEV in the germline V gene (reference sequence).